This T cell receptor (beta chain) comes out of a study of Ad26.COV2.S vaccination and SARS-CoV-2 variants (dated by TCRdb to the early 2020s). About the investigation overall: Vaccine-arm donors came from COV1001, a multicentre, randomized, double-blind, placebo-controlled phase I-IIa trial of Ad26.COV2.S in healthy adults. Ad26.COV2.S was given intramuscularly at 5x10^10 or 1x10^11 viral particles, as a single shot or as two shots 56 days apart. TCRbeta repertoire sequencing was used to assess the specificity and breadth of SARS-CoV-2-reactive T cell receptors after Ad26.COV2.S vaccination. The TCR-sequenced set comprised approximately 32 samples: about 19 Ad26.COV2.S vaccine recipients, 5 placebo recipients and 8 SARS-CoV-2 convalescent individuals. Trial participants were randomized into five groups of five: low-dose or high-dose Ad26.COV2.S given once or twice, or placebo on both occasions. Investigators did not know the trial group allocation while performing experiments and assessing outcomes. Overall study results and their limits: According to the authors, total T cell responses may have been underestimated by the TCR breadth and depth analyses. Comparable non-spike TCR breadth was observed between vaccine and placebo recipients, consistent with only spike being contained in the vaccine. Spike-specific TCR breadth was higher in Ad26.COV2.S recipients than in placebo recipients (P = 0.0014). The study was not powered to compare responses between vaccine doses or regimens. After vaccination, substantial breadth of spike-specific CD8+ and CD4+ T cell responses was reported.

CDR1 and CDR2 (MNHEY, SMNVEV) derive from the germline V gene (reference sequence). V loses 2 bases of germline sequence and J loses 2 bases, and the interval between the two ends is 12 bases. The CDR3 spans 16 residues, from the cysteine through the phenylalanine. The kept DNA is CDR3 alone, 48 bases in frame from the first base. The immunoSEQ Assay was the method used to sequence TCRbeta CDR3 regions. After extraction, genomic DNA underwent amplification by bias-controlled multiplex PCR, followed by high-throughput sequencing. The source study handled its data this way. To quantify the absolute abundance of every unique TCRbeta CDR3 region, sequences were collapsed and filtered. T cell fraction was estimated by normalization of TCRbeta template counts to usable DNA, with usable DNA being measured through amplification of reference genes present in all nucleated cells. Repertoire TCRs were annotated as SARS-CoV-2-specific by exact matching of V gene, CDR3 amino acid sequence and J gene to a known reactive TCR set. The reference SARS-CoV-2 TCR set was derived from MIRA and filtered for enrichment in COVID-19-positive ImmuneCODE repertoires, a step that removed public or cross-reactive TCRs. Using the MIRA antigens, annotated TCRs were further analysed by specific ORF or by position within an ORF. Breadth was defined as annotated unique rearrangements over total unique productive rearrangements; depth was the summed frequency of those rearrangements. TCR breadth was compared between groups using two-sided Wilcoxon rank-sum tests. TCRdb took over this immuneACCESS table, retaining in-frame rearrangements with V and J assigned. Such tables are incomplete; in checked studies, under half of the missing clones stem from an unresolved V gene, and the remainder is unexplained. V and J calls and clone size come straight from that table; D and trimming were deduced from the DNA. The sample table shows over 400,000 clones, and about 90% are seen once. The ten largest clones take up less than 2% of the sample.

Turning to this clone: Which antigen it targets is not known. No much larger clone is present one base from it, and per-base qualities are unavailable.

The label giving this sample's treatment or condition can be read as: roughly 18 received Ad26.COV2.S at low or high dose, single or two shots; roughly five received placebo; per-sample allocation not given. For vaccine and placebo recipients, repertoires were sequenced using samples collected on day 63 after the first injection. Between 29 July and 7 August 2020, Cohort 1b enrolled some 25 adults aged 18-55 years at one site in Boston, USA. Ad26.COV2.S was a replication-incompetent adenovirus type 26 vector expressing a prefusion-stabilized SARS-CoV-2 spike protein from the original Wuhan strain.

This receptor was identified in a person aged 18 to 59 who received the Ad26.COV2.S COVID-19 vaccine or a placebo. The sample was peripheral blood, taken in a trial of Ad26.COV2.S vaccine versus placebo. The chain uses TRBV27 and TRBJ2-2; the D region possibly corresponds to TRBD1 (5 bases align). The sequenced DNA is TGTGCCAGCAGTTTACCCACTGGACAAAACACCGGGGAGCTGTTTTTT. Translated, this gives CASSLPTGQNTGELFF.